This TCR beta chain was found in a study of somatic mutations in cytotoxic T cells in rheumatoid arthritis. This clone was seen a single time. Its antigen is currently unknown. The CDR3 has 13 amino acids. V lost 8 bases, J lost 4 bases, and 11 bases lay in between. Germline V gene lookup returns CDR1 SNHLY and CDR2 FYNNEI. Overall study findings and caveats: Unlike healthy controls, rheumatoid arthritis patients had CD8+ clonality that increased with age. Of 50 to 75 patients, fewer than 10 had a largest CD8+ clone that exceeded 20% of CD8+ cells.

The data were produced by immunoSEQ multiplex PCR, yet TCRdb's version contains in-frame clones alone and is incomplete. The sample lists more than 15,000 clones; around 80% were seen once. Sequences were obtained from CD8+ T cells sorted from blood. The origin of this receptor is an adult with rheumatoid arthritis. The rearrangement links TRBV2 to TRBJ1-4; D unclear. The CDR3 nucleotides are TGTGCCAGCTCATTCAGGTTTAATGAAAAACTGTTTTTT. Encoded protein: CASSFRFNEKLFF.